A single sample gave rise to the 14 T cell receptor beta chains below, sequenced in a study of blood T cell repertoires in COVID-19. The data were produced by immunoSEQ multiplex PCR, yet TCRdb's version contains in-frame clones alone and is incomplete. The table has tens of thousands of clones, about 82% seen once. The sequencing input was peripheral blood. The origin of the receptors is a man aged 50 to 60 with active COVID-19.

The chain joins TRBV6-6 to TRBJ1-1, with 8 bases that match TRBD1. The CDR3 has 15 amino acids. CDR1 MNHNY and CDR2 SVGAGI come from the germline V gene (reference sequence). V shed 5 bases, J shed 1 base, and the junction held 6 bases outside the gene matches. The CDR3: CASSPRGQGNTEAFF. In DNA, the CDR3 is TGTGCCAGCAGTCCGAGAGGACAGGGGAACACTGAAGCTTTCTTT.

The chain combines TRBV10-1 with TRBJ1-1; D remains ambiguous. Germline values: CDR1 WNHNN, CDR2 SYGVQD (reference sequence). The V end was cut by 5 bases, the J end by 0 bases, with 10 bases between. CDR3 size: 14 residues. The CDR3 sequence: CASSNSILNTEAFF. CDR3 nucleotides: TGCGCCAGCAGTAACAGCATCCTGAACACTGAAGCTTTCTTT.

The CDR3 nucleotides are TGTGCCACCAGTGATTCAGGGGGACTCGACTACACCGGGGAGCTGTTTTTT. Protein: CATSDSGGLDYTGELFF. The rearrangement joins TRBV24-1 to TRBJ2-2, with D maybe TRBD1 (7 bases). CDR3 size: 17 residues. V was trimmed by 2 bases and J by 3 bases, leaving 15 bases between them. Per germline, CDR1 KGHDR and CDR2 SFDVKD.

V usage is TRBV6-5 and J usage is TRBJ1-4; D unclear. Germline V CDR1 and CDR2: MNHEY, SVGAGI. The CDR3 spans 16 residues. V was shortened by 0 bases and J by 4 bases, with 12 bases between the two germline ends. The CDR3 DNA is TGTGCCAGCAGTTACTCGTATCGCGGGATTAATGAAAAACTGTTTTTT. As protein: CASSYSYRGINEKLFF.

The J gene is TRBJ1-6, the V gene TRBV5-1; 8 bases are a match to TRBD1. With 4 bases clipped from V and 5 bases from J, the junction kept 8 bases outside the gene matches. Germline V lookup: CDR1 SGHRS, CDR2 YFSETQ. This CDR3 is built from 16 residues. CDR3 sequence (DNA): TGCGCCAGCAGCCCCCAGACAGGGGTTGATAATTCACCCCTCCACTTT. Translating gives CASSPQTGVDNSPLHF.

The chain links TRBV19 to TRBJ1-5; perhaps TRBD1 as D (6 bases). Germline CDR1 is LNHDA and CDR2 is SQIVND (reference sequence). Deletions cut 5 bases from V and 5 bases from J, with 19 bases between. This CDR3 comprises 16 residues. This CDR3 reads CASSAERQAGDQPQHF. CDR3 nucleotides: TGTGCCAGTAGTGCCGAACGACAGGCGGGAGATCAGCCCCAGCATTTT.

The chain employs TRBV7-2 and TRBJ2-5, with 10 bases that match TRBD1. Germline V lookup: CDR1 SGHTA, CDR2 FQGNSA. This CDR3 has 15 residues. J gave up 5 bases and V 1 base, and 4 bases lay outside the gene matches. The CDR3 DNA reads TGTGCCAGCAGCTTAGAGCCGGGACAGGGGGAGACCCAGTACTTC. Encoded protein: CASSLEPGQGETQYF.

The rearrangement uses TRBV11-2 and TRBJ2-3; TRBD2 aligns across 7 bases. Unmatched junction bases numbered 18, after V lost 6 bases and J lost 0 bases. Germline assignment: CDR1 SGHAT and CDR2 FQNNGV. The CDR3 totals 19 residues. The CDR3 DNA is TGTGCCAGCAGAGTGGGGAGGGGAAGAGGTGAGGCTAGCACAGATACGCAGTATTTT. Translating it yields CASRVGRGRGEASTDTQYF. The variable domain in full, with the rest retrieved from reference TRBV11-2 and TRBJ2-3, is EAGVAQSPRYKIIEKRQSVAFWCNPISGHATLYWYQQILGQGPKLLIQFQNNGVVDDSQLPKDRFSAERLKGVDSTLKIQPAKLEDSAVYLCASRVGRGRGEASTDTQYFGPGTRLTVL.

This clone was detected only once. The genes are TRBV19 and TRBJ2-5; tentatively, D is TRBD2 (5 bases). The CDR3 totals 13 residues. V lost 5 bases to trimming and J lost 6 bases, with 13 bases between them. Germline V gene lookup returns CDR1 LNHDA and CDR2 SQIVND (reference sequence). The CDR3 is CASSPSGTKTQYF. CDR3 nucleotides: TGTGCCAGTAGTCCTTCGGGAACGAAGACCCAGTACTTC.

DNA of the CDR3: TGTGCCAGCAGCGGTTGGGAGGGTTATGGCTACACCTTC. This gives the protein CASSGWEGYGYTF. The rearrangement joins TRBV9 to TRBJ1-2; D is uncertain. Trimming removed 3 bases from V and 5 bases from J, with 11 bases in between. The CDR3 totals 13 residues. The V gene's germline CDR1 is SGDLS and CDR2 YYNGEE.

This sequence joins TRBV18 and TRBJ1-4, with no clear D. In germline, CDR1 is KGHSH, CDR2 LQKENI. V gave up 6 bases and J gave up 0 bases, with 5 bases separating them. The CDR3 covers 13 residues. The CDR3 loop is CASSSATNEKLFF. The CDR3 DNA sequence: TGTGCCAGCTCCAGCGCAACTAATGAAAAACTGTTTTTT.

There are a few counts of this clone. The chain uses TRBV15 and TRBJ2-5, with a tentative D call TRBD1 (5 bases). The CDR3 has 12 amino acids. Trimming shortened V by 5 bases and J by 7 bases, and 11 bases separated the two germline ends. Germline values: CDR1 LNHNV, CDR2 YYDKDF (reference sequence). The CDR3: CATSGAGVTQYF. The CDR3 bases are TGTGCCACCAGCGGGGCAGGCGTGACCCAGTACTTC.

This clone was seen a single time. The chain has TRBV19 and TRBJ2-1; the match to TRBD2 covers 7 bases. CDR3 size: 17 residues. V shed 5 bases and J 7 bases; nucleotides not matched to a gene: 17. In germline, CDR1 is LNHDA, CDR2 SQIVND (reference sequence). In DNA form, the CDR3 reads TGTGCCAGTAGTGCCTCCGTACAAGCGGGGCGCGTTAATGAGCAGTTCTTC. Its protein is CASSASVQAGRVNEQFF.

The chain combines TRBV18 with TRBJ1-1, with D maybe TRBD1 (6 bases). This CDR3 comprises 13 residues. The ends were cut back, 2 bases at V and 9 bases at J, with 13 bases in the middle. Germline lookup yields CDR1 KGHSH and CDR2 LQKENI. The chain's CDR3 is CASSPGRDNQAFF. The DNA for the CDR3 is TGTGCCAGCTCACCAGGGAGGGACAACCAAGCTTTCTTT. The whole variable domain, filled in from reference TRBV18 and TRBJ1-1, reads NAGVMQNPRHLVRRRGQEARLRCSPMKGHSHVYWYRQLPEEGLKFMVYLQKENIIDESGMPKERFSAEFPKEGPSILRIQQVVRGDSAAYFCASSPGRDNQAFFGQGTRLTVV.